This paragraph reports one T cell receptor beta chain. These data come from a study of blood T cell repertoires in COVID-19. At the level of the study: Some COVID-19 samples were acute and others convalescent; all came from the United States, Italy and Spain. T cells, B-cell-depleted T cells, or PBMCs supplied cDNA or gDNA.

With 5 bases removed from V and 7 bases from J, the gap between germline ends came to 12 bases. The V gene's germline CDR1 is SSHAT and CDR2 FNYEAQ (reference sequence). The CDR3 totals 13 residues. As handled by the study authors: Using reference gene primer amplification, nucleated cell counts were estimated. Clones were read by immunoSEQ multiplex PCR, and TCRdb kept only the in-frame ones, dropping some. V and J calls and clone size are those listed in that table; D and trimming were worked out from the DNA. The sample includes about 35,000 clones, 83% of them seen just once. The sequencing input was peripheral blood. The source of this sequence is a man between 50 and 59 years old with acute or convalescent COVID-19. The chain employs TRBV7-7 and TRBJ2-1, with D perhaps matching TRBD2 (5 bases). CDR3 sequence: CASSIKPGNEQFF. The CDR3 coding sequence is TGTGCCAGCAGCATAAAACCGGGAAATGAGCAGTTCTTC.